A single sample gave rise to the 28 T cell receptor beta chains below, sequenced in a study of T cells after yellow fever vaccination. TCRdb itself ran the 5' RACE reads through MiXCR, one entry per CDR3 protein. The sample contains roughly 320,000 distinct CDR3 sequences, over 8.5% of which appear only once. Material: CD4+ T cells sorted from PBMCs, obtained 45 days after the yellow fever booster vaccination. The receptors stem from a man aged 18 to 30 who received the YFV17D yellow fever vaccine.

V is TRBV12-3 or TRBV12-4 and J is TRBJ2-1; D is unclear. The CDR3 sequence is 11 residues long. V was pared by 6 bases and J by 12 bases, with 12 bases between. The CDR3 reads CASREPGRQFF. Here the CDR3 DNA reads TGTGCCAGCAGGGAGCCGGGTCGGCAGTTCTTC.

This clonotype has only a few counts. This chain connects TRBV4-2 to TRBJ1-2; 7 bases are shared with TRBD1. The CDR3 is 16 residues long. V lost 1 base and J lost 5; bases outside the gene matches: 10. CDR1 and CDR2 (germline): LGHNA, YNFKEQ. CDR3 in amino acids: CASSQVFPGQAYGYTF. The CDR3 DNA reads as TGTGCCAGCAGCCAAGTATTCCCTGGACAGGCTTATGGCTACACCTTC.

This clonotype turned up a few times. The chain uses TRBV5-1 and TRBJ2-5; D remains unclear. Looked up from germline, CDR1 is SGHRS and CDR2 is YFSETQ. Deletions cut 0 bases from V and 6 bases from J, with 3 bases between. The CDR3 runs to 11 residues. The CDR3 reads CASSLEKTQYF. The CDR3, as DNA: TGCGCCAGCAGCTTGGAGAAGACCCAGTACTTC.

In its sample, this clonotype was seen many times. The chain couples TRBV6-6 to TRBJ1-5, with unresolved D. This CDR3 has 11 residues. The ends were cut back, 6 bases at V and 7 bases at J, with 7 bases in the middle. Germline V gene sequence: CDR1 MNHNY, CDR2 SVGAGI (reference sequence). The DNA for the CDR3 is TGTGCCAGCAGCTCCGAACAGCCCCAGCATTTT. It yields the protein CASSSEQPQHF.

The chain couples TRBV12-3 or TRBV12-4 to TRBJ1-1; no clear D. The CDR3 sequence is 15 residues long. The V gene lost 6 bases and the J gene lost 4 bases, with 18 bases spanning the gap. The CDR3 loop is CASSWRRERGTEAFF. CDR3 coding DNA: TGTGCCAGCAGCTGGAGACGGGAGAGAGGCACTGAAGCTTTCTTT.

This clonotype has a count of ten or more. CDR3 protein: CASSHTGDEQFF. The DNA of the CDR3 is TGTGCCAGCAGTCATACAGGGGATGAGCAGTTCTTC. This rearrangement joins TRBV7-9 to TRBJ2-1, with 7 bases lining up with TRBD1. Per germline, CDR1 SEHNR and CDR2 FQNEAQ (reference sequence). Unmatched junction bases numbered 4, after V lost 6 bases and J lost 8 bases. CDR3 length: 12 amino acids.

The J gene is TRBJ2-2, the V gene TRBV9, with D tentatively TRBD2 (6 bases). CDR1 SGDLS and CDR2 YYNGEE come from the germline V gene. CDR3 size: 15 residues. V was shortened by 0 bases and J by 1 base, with 7 bases between the two germline ends. CDR3 amino acids: CASSVEAGNTGELFF. CDR3 coding DNA: TGTGCCAGCAGCGTAGAAGCGGGGAACACCGGGGAGCTGTTTTTT.

The CDR3 nucleotides read TGCGCCAGCAGCCAGGACCTTAGGAGAGATTACAATGAGCAGTTCTTC. Its protein is CASSQDLRRDYNEQFF. The rearrangement joins TRBV4-1 to TRBJ2-1, with D uncertain. CDR3 size: 16 residues. V lost 3 bases, J lost 4 bases, and 16 bases lay in between. Germline values: CDR1 MGHRA, CDR2 YSYEKL.

In this sample, this clonotype turned up a few times. The chain joins TRBV6-6 to TRBJ1-2; 8 positions agree with TRBD1. Germline loops: CDR1 MNHNY, CDR2 SVGAGI (reference sequence). This CDR3 is built from 18 residues. The trim removed 5 bases at V and 6 bases at J, leaving 20 bases unmatched. The CDR3 nucleotides are TGTGCCAGCAGTCAACAACGACAGGGGTCACGCACCGGGGATGGCTACACCTTC. This gives the protein CASSQQRQGSRTGDGYTF.

This clonotype was seen only a few times. This chain uses TRBV11-3 with TRBJ1-1, with no clear D. Germline V lookup: CDR1 SGHNT, CDR2 YENEEA. The V end was cut by 0 bases, the J end by 9 bases, with 11 bases between. This CDR3 has 13 residues. CDR3 in DNA: TGTGCCAGCAGCTTAGATCTGGAGGACCAAGCTTTCTTT. Amino acids: CASSLDLEDQAFF.

The chain uses TRBV7-3 and TRBJ2-1; D is perhaps TRBD2 (5 bases). Trimming took 3 bases from V and 6 from J, leaving 9 bases between them. Germline V CDR1 and CDR2: SGHTA, FQGTGA. This CDR3 spans 13 amino acids. In DNA, the CDR3 is TGTGCCAGCAGCTTTGGAGGCGGCAATGAGCAGTTCTTC. This gives the protein CASSFGGGNEQFF.

This chain links TRBV4-3 with TRBJ2-3; 13 bases line up with TRBD2. The V gene end was trimmed by 2 bases and the J gene end by 7 bases; junction bases not matched to a gene: 9. This CDR3 spans 17 amino acids. Germline V gene sequence: CDR1 LGHNA, CDR2 YSLEER. CDR3 nucleotides: TGCGCCAGCAGCCAAAGACTAGCGGGGGGCGGTTTGAATACGCAGTATTTT. The encoded protein is CASSQRLAGGGLNTQYF.

This clonotype was counted only a few times. V and J are TRBV20-1 and TRBJ2-1, with 10 bases identical to TRBD1. Trimming removed 5 bases from V and 2 bases from J; junction bases left unmatched: 3. This CDR3 comprises 14 residues. The germline gives CDR1 DFQATT, CDR2 SNEGSKA (reference sequence). The CDR3 is CSASTGGAYNEQFF. The CDR3, as DNA: TGCAGTGCTTCGACAGGGGGCGCCTACAATGAGCAGTTCTTC.

The rearrangement links TRBV4-1 to TRBJ2-6; D not certain. CDR1 is MGHRA, CDR2 YSYEKL, per germline. V shed 1 base and J shed 2 bases, with 15 bases lying between them. The CDR3 is 18 amino acids. The chain's CDR3 is CASSQVLGRRPGANVLTF. In nucleotides, the CDR3 is TGCGCCAGCAGCCAAGTCCTGGGAAGGAGACCTGGGGCCAACGTCCTGACTTTC.

V gene TRBV4-1 combines with J gene TRBJ2-6, with D possibly being TRBD1 or TRBD2 (5 bases each). Germline V CDR1 and CDR2: MGHRA, YSYEKL. Trimming removed 2 bases at V and 4 bases at J, with 9 bases between. There are 15 residues in the CDR3. The CDR3 sequence is CASSQLWGGANVLTF. The CDR3 region has the DNA TGCGCCAGCAGCCAACTTTGGGGGGGGGCCAACGTCCTGACTTTC.

This clonotype was observed a handful of times. The chain joins TRBV7-9 to TRBJ2-3; unclear D gene. Trimming removed 1 base at V and 1 base at J, with 3 bases between. Germline lookup yields CDR1 SEHNR and CDR2 FQNEAQ (reference sequence). CDR3 size: 13 residues. In nucleotides, the CDR3 is TGTGCCAGCAGCTTAGACGGCACAGATACGCAGTATTTT. This translates into CASSLDGTDTQYF.

The rearrangement joins TRBV4-3 to TRBJ2-3; D not certain. The V and J ends lost 0 bases and 6 bases respectively, with 13 bases between them. This CDR3 is 15 amino acids long. Germline loops: CDR1 LGHNA, CDR2 YSLEER. The CDR3 loop is CASSQEGYALDTQYF. CDR3 coding DNA: TGCGCCAGCAGCCAAGAGGGGTACGCATTGGATACGCAGTATTTT.

At least ten counts were recorded for this clonotype. The chain has TRBV2 and TRBJ1-6; TRBD1 matches 8 bases. The V segment lost 7 bases and the J segment 10 bases; nucleotides outside the gene matches: 9. Germline V lookup: CDR1 SNHLY, CDR2 FYNNEI. CDR3 length: 14 amino acids. CDR3 bases: TGTGCCAGCACCATACCGGGACAGGCATCACCCCTCCACTTT. Translating gives CASTIPGQASPLHF. The whole variable domain, filled in from reference TRBV2 and TRBJ1-6, reads EPEVTQTPSHQVTQMGQEVILRCVPISNHLYFYWYRQILGQKVEFLVSFYNNEISEKSEIFDDQFSVERPDGSNFTLKIRSTKLEDSAMYFCASTIPGQASPLHFGNGTRLTVT.

This clonotype occurred a few times. V gene TRBV30 combines with J gene TRBJ2-7, with D hard to call. Trimming shortened V by 3 bases and J by 0 bases, and 9 bases separated the two germline ends. The germline CDR1 and CDR2 sequences are GTSNPN and SVGIG (reference sequence). The CDR3 length is 13 residues. CDR3 sequence reads: CAWRRSDSYEQYF. DNA for the CDR3: TGTGCCTGGAGACGCAGTGACTCCTACGAGCAGTACTTC.

V and J are TRBV4-1 and TRBJ2-7; the match to TRBD1 covers 9 bases. The CDR3 runs to 17 residues. Germline CDR1 and CDR2: MGHRA and YSYEKL. After removal of 0 bases from V and 3 bases from J, the junction contained 9 bases not matched to a gene. Written as DNA, the CDR3 is TGCGCCAGCAGCCAAGAGACCGTAGGGACAGGGAGCTACGAGCAGTACGTC. It is translated as CASSQETVGTGSYEQYV.

This clonotype was observed at least ten times. The chain links TRBV5-1 to TRBJ2-1; 12 nucleotides align to TRBD2. The V gene end was trimmed by 9 bases and the J gene end by 7 bases; junction bases not matched to a gene: 11. The CDR3 is 15 amino acids. Per germline, CDR1 SGHRS and CDR2 YFSETQ. CDR3 sequence reads: CATAATSGGSNEQFF. CDR3 DNA sequence: TGCGCCACCGCTGCGACTAGCGGGGGATCGAATGAGCAGTTCTTC. Full variable domain (missing parts from reference TRBV5-1 and TRBJ2-1): KAGVTQTPRYLIKTRGQQVTLSCSPISGHRSVSWYQQTPGQGLQFLFEYFSETQRNKGNFPGRFSGRQFSNSRSEMNVSTLELGDSALYLCATAATSGGSNEQFFGPGTRLTVL.

This clonotype has only a few counts. The V call is TRBV24-1, the J call TRBJ2-1, with D possibly matching TRBD2 (5 bases). V shed 11 bases and J shed 4 bases, with 11 bases lying between them. CDR1 is KGHDR, CDR2 SFDVKD, per germline. The CDR3 spans 12 residues. The CDR3: CASGSGYNEQFF. CDR3 DNA sequence: TGTGCCAGCGGTTCGGGATACAATGAGCAGTTCTTC.

This clonotype appeared many times. This rearrangement joins TRBV12-3 or TRBV12-4 to TRBJ1-6; 7 positions agree with TRBD1. J gave up 10 bases and V 5 bases, and 5 bases lay outside the gene matches. The CDR3 runs to 13 residues. The CDR3 nucleotides read TGTGCCAGCAGTGTAACAGGGGAATCACCCCTCCACTTT. It is translated as CASSVTGESPLHF.

This clonotype turned up a few times. J is TRBJ2-7 and V is TRBV6-5; D possibly corresponds to TRBD2 (6 bases). Germline lookup yields CDR1 MNHEY and CDR2 SVGAGI. Trimming removed 6 bases at V and 0 bases at J, with 18 bases between. CDR3 size: 16 residues. The CDR3 coding sequence is TGTGCCAGCAGACGGTCGTGGGGAGGACTCTCCTACGAGCAGTACTTC. This translates into CASRRSWGGLSYEQYF.

The chain combines TRBV7-9 with TRBJ1-2; maybe TRBD1 (5 bases). Trimming took 0 bases from V and 7 from J, leaving 18 bases between them. The germline CDR1 and CDR2 sequences are SEHNR and FQNEAQ (reference sequence). The CDR3 has 16 residues. As DNA, the CDR3 is TGTGCCAGCAGCTTAGCGTACGACAGAGTCGTCGGTGGCTACACCTTC. This gives the protein CASSLAYDRVVGGYTF. Full variable domain (missing parts from reference TRBV7-9 and TRBJ1-2): DTGVSQNPRHKITKRGQNVTFRCDPISEHNRLYWYRQTLGQGPEFLTYFQNEAQLEKSRLLSDRFSAERPKGSFSTLEIQRTEQGDSAMYLCASSLAYDRVVGGYTFGSGTRLTVV.

This clonotype was counted at least ten times. In DNA, the CDR3 is TGTGCCTGGAGTAGCGGGGTATACAATGAGCAGTTCTTC. Encoded protein: CAWSSGVYNEQFF. This chain joins TRBV30 and TRBJ2-1; TRBD2 aligns across 7 bases. The V gene's germline CDR1 is GTSNPN and CDR2 SVGIG (reference sequence). V dropped 2 bases and J dropped 4; count of bases not matched to a gene: 2. The CDR3 sequence is 13 residues long.

The rearrangement uses TRBV12-3 or TRBV12-4 and TRBJ1-1; TRBD1 aligns across 11 bases. The ends lost 5 bases at V and 0 bases at J; junction bases unmatched: 8. CDR3 size: 17 residues. The CDR3, as DNA: TGTGCCAGCAGTCTCGGACAGGGGGCTACGTTGAACACTGAAGCTTTCTTT. Protein product: CASSLGQGATLNTEAFF.

The CDR3 DNA sequence: TGTGCCAGCAGCGTAGCGAGCGGGGGGGCATCTGGAGATACGCAGTATTTT. This sequence encodes CASSVASGGASGDTQYF. This chain connects TRBV9 to TRBJ2-3; 10 nucleotides align to TRBD2. The CDR3 has 17 amino acids. Germline loops: CDR1 SGDLS, CDR2 YYNGEE. Losses at the gene ends were 0 bases for V and 5 bases for J; bases not matched to a gene: 9.